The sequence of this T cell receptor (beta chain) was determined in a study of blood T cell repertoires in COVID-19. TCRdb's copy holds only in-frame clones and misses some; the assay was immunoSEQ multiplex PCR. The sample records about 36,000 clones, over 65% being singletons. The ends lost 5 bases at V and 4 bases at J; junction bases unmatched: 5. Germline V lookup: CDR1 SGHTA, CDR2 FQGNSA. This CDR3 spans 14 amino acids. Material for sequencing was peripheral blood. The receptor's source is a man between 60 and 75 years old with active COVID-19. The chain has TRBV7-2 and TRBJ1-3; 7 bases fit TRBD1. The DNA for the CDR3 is TGTGCCAGCAGCCCGACAGGGTTGGGAAACACCATATATTTT. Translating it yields CASSPTGLGNTIYF.